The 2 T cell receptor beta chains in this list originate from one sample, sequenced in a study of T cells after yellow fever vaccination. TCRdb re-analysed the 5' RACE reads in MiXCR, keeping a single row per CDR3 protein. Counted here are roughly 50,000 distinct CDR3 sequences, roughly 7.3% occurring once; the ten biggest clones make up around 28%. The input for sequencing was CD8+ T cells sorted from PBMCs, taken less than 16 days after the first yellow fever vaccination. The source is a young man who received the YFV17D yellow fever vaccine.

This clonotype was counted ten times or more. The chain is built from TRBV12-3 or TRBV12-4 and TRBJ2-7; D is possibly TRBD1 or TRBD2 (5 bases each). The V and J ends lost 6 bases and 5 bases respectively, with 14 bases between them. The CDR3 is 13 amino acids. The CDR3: CASRRDLVDEQYF. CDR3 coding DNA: TGTGCCAGCAGAAGGGACCTCGTGGACGAGCAGTACTTC.

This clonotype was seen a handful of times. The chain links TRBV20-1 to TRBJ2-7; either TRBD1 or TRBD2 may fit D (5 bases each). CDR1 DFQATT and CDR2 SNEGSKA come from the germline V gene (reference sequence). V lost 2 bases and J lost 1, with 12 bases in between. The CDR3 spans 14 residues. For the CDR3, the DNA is TGCAGTGCTAGACCTAGGGACGGATCCTACGAGCAGTACTTC. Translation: CSARPRDGSYEQYF.